The 31 T cell receptor beta chains below all came from one sample that was sequenced in a study of T cells after yellow fever vaccination. From the 5' RACE reads, TCRdb called clonotypes with MiXCR, one entry per CDR3 protein. The sample shows 300,000 to 450,000 distinct CDR3 sequences, approximately 6% of them seen only once. Sequences were derived from PBMCs, sampled 5 days after the yellow fever booster vaccination. These receptors were obtained from a man aged 25-40 years who received the YFV17D yellow fever vaccine.

At least ten counts were recorded for this clonotype. This sequence joins TRBV18 and TRBJ1-1, with a tentative D call TRBD1 (6 bases). CDR1 and CDR2 (germline): KGHSH, LQKENI. This CDR3 region has 13 residues. The V and J ends lost 9 bases and 5 bases respectively, with 16 bases between them. Here the CDR3 DNA reads TGTGCCAGTTCCACACAGGGAGGGACTGAAGCTTTCTTT. Translation gives CASSTQGGTEAFF.

The chain links TRBV18 to TRBJ2-7, with a weak D call TRBD2 (6 bases). V shed 4 bases and J shed 2 bases, with 12 bases lying between them. CDR1 and CDR2 (germline): KGHSH, LQKENI. There are 14 residues in the CDR3. The DNA of the CDR3 is TGTGCCAGCTCACGGGCGGGAAGCACCTACGAGCAGTACTTC. This translates into CASSRAGSTYEQYF.

The sample holds many counts of this clonotype. The V and J genes are TRBV20-1 and TRBJ2-1; the D gene could be TRBD1 or TRBD2 (5 bases each). There are 14 residues in the CDR3. The germline gives CDR1 DFQATT, CDR2 SNEGSKA (reference sequence). The CDR3 nucleotides are TGCAGGGGGCAAAGCGGCTCCTCCTACAATGAGCAGTTCTTC. Translated, it gives CRGQSGSSYNEQFF.

This clonotype came up many times. This chain uses TRBV12-3 or TRBV12-4 with TRBJ2-3; D tentatively fits TRBD1 or TRBD2 (5 bases each). The CDR3 runs to 16 residues. Trimming stripped 6 bases from V and 3 bases from J, with 19 bases between. The CDR3 nucleotides are TGTGCCAGCAGCCCTGGCTTGGGGGAAGGGACAGATACGCAGTATTTT. Protein sequence: CASSPGLGEGTDTQYF.

There are many counts of this clonotype. The CDR3 is CASSYSFTSAKESYNEQFF. CDR3 DNA: TGTGCCAGCAGTTACTCGTTTACTAGCGCCAAAGAGTCCTACAATGAGCAGTTCTTC. The chain links TRBV6-2 or TRBV6-3 to TRBJ2-1; 7 bases line up with TRBD2. J was trimmed by 1 base and V by 0 bases; bases with no gene match: 12. The CDR3 runs to 19 residues. The germline V gene has CDR1 MNHEY and CDR2 SVGEGT.

This clonotype was detected a few times. The V gene is TRBV29-1, the J gene TRBJ2-2; 10 bases fit TRBD2. In germline, CDR1 is SQVTM, CDR2 ANQGSEA. The CDR3 contains 18 residues. V trimming: 7 bases; J trimming: 4 bases; junction bases outside the gene matches: 18. CDR3: CSARDKPSGRAITGELFF. Here the CDR3 DNA reads TGCAGCGCTCGGGATAAACCAAGCGGGAGGGCGATCACCGGGGAGCTGTTTTTT.

This clonotype was picked up many times. The rearrangement joins TRBV7-2 to TRBJ2-3; the match to TRBD2 covers 14 bases. Per the germline V gene, CDR1 is SGHTA and CDR2 is FQGNSA. With 5 bases clipped from V and 1 base from J, the junction kept 2 bases outside the gene matches. The CDR3 totals 16 residues. CDR3: CASSRLAGGGTDTQYF. The DNA for the CDR3 is TGTGCCAGCAGCCGACTAGCGGGAGGGGGCACAGATACGCAGTATTTT.

This clonotype was observed many times. The J gene is TRBJ2-7, the V gene TRBV27; TRBD1 agrees at 9 bases. This CDR3 contains 15 residues. V shed 5 bases and J 2 bases; nucleotides not matched to a gene: 7. CDR1 and CDR2 (germline): MNHEY, SMNVEV (reference sequence). The chain's CDR3 is CASSPLGTGTYEQYF. Written as DNA, the CDR3 is TGTGCCAGCAGTCCCCTCGGGACAGGGACCTACGAGCAGTACTTC.

This clonotype has only a few counts. The V call is TRBV30, the J call TRBJ1-1; TRBD1 is a possible D gene (6 bases). The CDR3 has 13 residues. Germline-derived CDR1 and CDR2 are GTSNPN and SVGIG (reference sequence). CDR3 coding DNA: TGTGCTAGGCGGCAGGGGATGAACACTGAAGCTTTCTTT. It is translated as CARRQGMNTEAFF.

This clonotype was seen more than once but under ten times. This chain uses TRBV3-1 with TRBJ2-1, with TRBD2 as a possible D gene (6 bases). The CDR3 has 15 amino acids. Trimming removed 3 bases at V and 7 bases at J, with 16 bases between. Germline assignment: CDR1 LGHDT and CDR2 YNNKEL (reference sequence). The CDR3, as DNA: TGTGCCAGCAGCCAGGGGACTGGATCTACGAATGAGCAGTTCTTC. As protein: CASSQGTGSTNEQFF.

This clonotype was counted between two and nine times. The chain carries TRBV7-6 and TRBJ1-5; D perhaps matches TRBD1 (6 bases). Trimming pared 1 base from V and 4 bases from J, leaving 11 bases between. The CDR3 has 15 residues. Per germline, CDR1 SGHVS and CDR2 FNYEAQ. The CDR3 loop is CASSLEQGRNQPQHF. Here the CDR3 DNA reads TGTGCCAGCAGCTTAGAACAGGGAAGGAATCAGCCCCAGCATTTT. Complete variable domain (other parts from reference TRBV7-6 and TRBJ1-5): GAGVSQSPRYKVTKRGQDVALRCDPISGHVSLYWYRQALGQGPEFLTYFNYEAQQDKSGLPNDRFSAERPEGSISTLTIQRTEQRDSAMYRCASSLEQGRNQPQHFGDGTRLSIL.

This clonotype was seen a handful of times. The rearrangement links TRBV5-5 to TRBJ2-7; a possible D gene is TRBD1 (6 bases). From germline, CDR1 is SGHKS and CDR2 YYEKEE (reference sequence). V was clipped by 4 bases and J by 2 bases, with 19 bases between them. The CDR3 has 16 amino acids. The CDR3 loop reads CASSPQGKFPTYEQYF. The CDR3 DNA reads as TGTGCCAGCAGCCCACAGGGAAAGTTCCCCACCTACGAGCAGTACTTC.

This clonotype has a handful of counts. The J gene is TRBJ2-7, the V gene TRBV23-1; 9 nucleotides agree with TRBD1. TRBV23-1 belongs to the ORF category, with a function that is uncertain. The V segment lost 3 bases and the J segment 2 bases; nucleotides outside the gene matches: 5. This CDR3 has 15 amino acids. The CDR3 here is CASSHAGTGTYEQYF. In nucleotides, the CDR3 is TGCGCCAGCAGTCACGCCGGGACAGGGACCTACGAGCAGTACTTC.

The table lists this clonotype with a few counts. The chain combines TRBV30 with TRBJ2-1; unclear D gene. Germline CDR1 and CDR2: GTSNPN and SVGIG (reference sequence). The CDR3 sequence is 15 residues long. With 3 bases removed from V and 4 bases from J, the gap between germline ends came to 16 bases. CDR3: CAWRLGNSAYNEQFF. In DNA, the CDR3 is TGTGCCTGGAGGCTGGGCAATAGTGCGTACAATGAGCAGTTCTTC.

A few counts support this clonotype. The genes are TRBV19 and TRBJ2-3; D is perhaps TRBD1 or TRBD2 (5 bases each). V lost 4 bases and J lost 5, with 16 bases in between. CDR1 and CDR2 (germline): LNHDA, SQIVND (reference sequence). This CDR3 region has 15 residues. The CDR3: CASSTGGGGGDTQYF. The CDR3 DNA sequence: TGTGCCAGTAGTACCGGAGGTGGTGGGGGAGATACGCAGTATTTT.

This clonotype was picked up many times. The J gene is TRBJ2-2, the V gene TRBV14; D is ambiguous. The CDR3 runs 15 residues. In germline, CDR1 is SGHDN, CDR2 FVKESK. V lost 1 base and J lost 4, with 10 bases in between. The CDR3 is CASSQAYLPTGELFF. CDR3 nucleotides: TGTGCCAGCAGCCAAGCTTACCTGCCCACCGGGGAGCTGTTTTTT.

This clonotype was counted ten times or more. The chain links TRBV20-1 to TRBJ2-7; no firm D call. CDR3 size: 12 residues. Trimming left V 3 bases short and J 6 bases short, with 12 bases between. Germline assignment: CDR1 DFQATT and CDR2 SNEGSKA (reference sequence). DNA of the CDR3: TGCAGTGCTAGTGGGGTAAAGGCCGAGCAGTACTTC. It translates to CSASGVKAEQYF.

This clonotype was recorded many times. The chain has TRBV2 and TRBJ2-1; 9 nucleotides line up with TRBD2. V gave up 7 bases and J gave up 0 bases; unmatched junction bases: 7. CDR3 length equals 16 residues. Per the germline V gene, CDR1 is SNHLY and CDR2 is FYNNEI. CDR3 nucleotides: TGTGCCAGCAACCCTAGCGGGATGAGCTCCTACAATGAGCAGTTCTTC. This gives the protein CASNPSGMSSYNEQFF.

The table lists this clonotype with many counts. The chain employs TRBV5-6 and TRBJ2-1; TRBD2 is a possible D gene (6 bases). V was pared by 0 bases and J by 2 bases, with 12 bases between. CDR1 is SGHDT, CDR2 YYEEEE, per germline. This CDR3 is built from 16 residues. This chain's CDR3 is CASSLGLAGTYNEQFF. The DNA for the CDR3 is TGTGCCAGCAGCTTGGGACTCGCGGGGACCTACAATGAGCAGTTCTTC.

This clonotype was recorded at least ten times. The chain couples TRBV29-1 to TRBJ2-7; 7 bases map to TRBD2. This CDR3 is built from 14 residues. Germline CDR1 SQVTM, CDR2 ANQGSEA. Germline trimming cut 6 bases from V and 2 bases from J; bases unmatched to any gene: 10. This CDR3 is CSVGASGSTYEQYF. CDR3 DNA: TGCAGCGTGGGTGCTAGCGGTTCAACCTACGAGCAGTACTTC.

This clonotype was counted many times. The chain joins TRBV5-1 to TRBJ1-2; tentative D call: TRBD1 (5 bases). The V gene's germline CDR1 is SGHRS and CDR2 YFSETQ. V was clipped by 2 bases and J by 6 bases, with 14 bases between them. The length of the CDR3 is 14 residues. This CDR3 reads CASSLRGEFDGYTF. CDR3 DNA: TGCGCCAGCAGCTTACGGGGGGAATTCGATGGCTACACCTTC.

This clonotype has a handful of counts. The chain uses TRBV7-6 and TRBJ1-2; D is perhaps TRBD1 (5 bases). The CDR3 contains 12 residues. The germline gives CDR1 SGHVS, CDR2 FNYEAQ. Trimming shortened V by 4 bases and J by 8 bases, and 11 bases separated the two germline ends. CDR3 DNA: TGTGCCAGCAGCTCGGCAGGGAACGGCTACACCTTC. Translating gives CASSSAGNGYTF.

This clonotype was observed a handful of times. The chain couples TRBV7-2 to TRBJ2-7; D is ambiguous. The CDR3 consists of 14 residues. In germline, CDR1 is SGHTA, CDR2 FQGNSA. V was clipped by 1 base and J by 2 bases, with 9 bases between them. The DNA for the CDR3 is TGTGCCAGCAGCTTAGATCGGGTAACCTACGAGCAGTACTTC. This codes for CASSLDRVTYEQYF. The variable domain in full, completed from reference TRBV7-2 and TRBJ2-7, reads GAGVSQSPSNKVTEKGKDVELRCDPISGHTALYWYRQSLGQGLEFLIYFQGNSAPDKSGLPSDRFSAERTGGSVSTLTIQRTQQEDSAVYLCASSLDRVTYEQYFGPGTRLTVT.

This chain joins TRBV20-1 and TRBJ1-6, with 8 bases identical to TRBD1. V lost 3 bases to trimming and J lost 8 bases; unmatched junction nucleotides: 0. Germline CDR1 and CDR2: DFQATT and SNEGSKA (reference sequence). The CDR3 length is 12 residues. The CDR3 DNA follows: TGCAGTGCTAGGGACAGGGATTCACCCCTCCACTTT. It encodes CSARDRDSPLHF.

The sample holds a few counts of this clonotype. This sequence joins TRBV7-2 and TRBJ2-5; no firm D call. The V end was cut by 5 bases, the J end by 5 bases, with 18 bases between. CDR1 and CDR2 from the germline V gene are SGHTA and FQGNSA. The CDR3 runs 15 residues. The CDR3 region is CASSPRSLFGETQYF. The CDR3 nucleotides are TGTGCCAGCAGCCCCCGAAGCCTCTTCGGGGAGACCCAGTACTTC.

This clonotype was recorded a few times. The genes are TRBV7-3 and TRBJ1-6, with D unclear. Germline lookup yields CDR1 SGHTA and CDR2 FQGTGA. The CDR3 totals 13 residues. Trimming removed 1 base from V and 7 bases from J, with 5 bases in between. CDR3 nucleotides: TGTGCCAGCAGCTTAAGCAGGAATTCACCCCTCCACTTT. Amino acids: CASSLSRNSPLHF.

This clonotype was observed at least ten times. CDR3 protein: CSAKLGNEQFF. The CDR3 DNA is TGCAGTGCGAAACTAGGCAATGAGCAGTTCTTC. The chain has TRBV20-1 and TRBJ2-1; possibly TRBD2 for D (5 bases). This CDR3 contains 11 residues. The V gene's germline CDR1 is DFQATT and CDR2 SNEGSKA (reference sequence). Trimming removed 6 bases from V and 6 bases from J, with 9 bases in between.

The chain recombines TRBV13 with TRBJ1-2; tentative D call: TRBD1 (6 bases). The germline V gene has CDR1 PRHDT and CDR2 FYEKMQ (reference sequence). Trimming left V 4 bases short and J 5 bases short, with 11 bases between. The CDR3 extends over 13 amino acids. In nucleotides, the CDR3 is TGTGCCAGCAGCTCGGGGGCAGCATATGGCTACACCTTC. Translation gives CASSSGAAYGYTF.

This clonotype was seen ten or more times. The rearrangement links TRBV6-6 to TRBJ2-5, with no clear D. Germline V gene lookup returns CDR1 MNHNY and CDR2 SVGAGI (reference sequence). The length of the CDR3 is 11 residues. Trimming left V 10 bases short and J 5 bases short, with 11 bases between. For the CDR3, the DNA is TGTGCCACTACGGCCGCCGAGACCCAGTACTTC. Amino acid sequence: CATTAAETQYF.

The table lists this clonotype with a few counts. The chain carries TRBV5-1 and TRBJ2-4; D is ambiguous. CDR1 and CDR2 from the germline V gene are SGHRS and YFSETQ. Trimming removed 1 base from V and 5 bases from J, with 4 bases in between. The CDR3 covers 12 residues. The CDR3 reads CASSLSENIQYF. In DNA, the CDR3 is TGCGCCAGCAGCTTGTCAGAAAACATTCAGTACTTC.

In its sample, this clonotype was seen a few times. The rearrangement links TRBV6-5 to TRBJ1-2; no firm D call. From germline, CDR1 is MNHEY and CDR2 SVGAGI. The CDR3 spans 11 residues. V gave up 6 bases and J gave up 5 bases, with 7 bases separating them. The CDR3 loop reads CASRESYGYTF. CDR3 coding DNA: TGTGCCAGCAGGGAAAGTTATGGCTACACCTTC.